This T cell receptor beta chain was profiled in a study of blood T cell repertoires in COVID-19 (dated by TCRdb to about 2020). A note on the overall study: Collaborator samples came from the United States, Italy and Spain and covered acute and convalescent phases of COVID-19. Subjects who had been exposed to COVID-19, were actively infected with it, or had recovered from it provided the deeply sampled blood TCRbeta repertoires that made up the dataset. Samples came from the ongoing ImmuneRACE study (first 160 participants) plus 1,254 subjects from 6 global collaborators. A freely available public database, intended as a resource for researchers studying the immune response to SARS-CoV-2, is where the repertoires were released. A de-identified subject ID, COVID-19 status, age in years and sex were almost always included in the sample metadata. Where available, HLA class I and class II types were obtained from metadata supplied by the sample provider rather than from assay-based typing. The prospective study material was composed of cDNA or gDNA derived from T cells, B-cell-depleted T cells, or PBMCs.

What the work shows at the level of the full study, not this receptor alone: How much clinical and demographic metadata was included differed by source and by participant, and the metadata was provided uncurated.

In the prospective study, participants were roughly 18 to 100 years old, resided in fewer than 25 geographic areas of the United States, and were enrolled through a virtual design. In the prospective study, cohorts were assigned on the basis of participant-reported clinical history obtained from a screening survey and a study questionnaire. A participant counted as exposed if, within 2 weeks of entering the study, that participant had been in contact with someone who had a PCR-confirmed or clinician-diagnosed COVID-19 case. In the prospective study, whole blood, serum and a nasopharyngeal or oropharyngeal swab were collected from each participant by mobile phlebotomists. Prospective study participants could optionally give additional blood draws and questionnaires over a roughly 2-month period. Before DNA extraction, blood samples from the prospective study were shipped at room temperature or frozen.

Trimming removed 3 bases from V and 6 bases from J; the gene matches leave 4 bases unexplained. Inclusive of the bounding cysteine and phenylalanine, the CDR3 is 13 residues long. Only the CDR3 portion is preserved as DNA: 39 bases, with reading frame beginning at the first base. In the germline V gene, CDR1 corresponds to SGHDN and CDR2 to FVKESK. Regarding this clone: This clone's antigen is unknown. Per-base qualities were not stored, and no clone one base away is much larger.

TCRbeta CDR3 regions were amplified from genomic DNA by means of the immunoSEQ Assay, a bias-controlled multiplex PCR. As for the original processing: Within the assay, amplification of reference gene primers was used to estimate how many nucleated cells each sample contained. Sequence reads were collapsed and filtered to measure the absolute abundance of every unique TCRbeta CDR3 rearrangement. For each sample, productive Simpson clonality was calculated as the square root of Simpson's diversity index over productive rearrangements. TCRdb stores this immuneACCESS table with in-frame sequences only. Part of the clones is absent; in the studies checked, under half of the shortfall reflects unresolved V genes, and no reason is known for the rest. The V and J calls and the clone size are those of that table, but D and trimming were determined from the DNA. Present in this sample are hundreds of thousands of clones, around 82% of which were seen just once. 3% to 4.5% of the sample is held by the ten biggest clonotypes.

The receptor chain draws on TRBV14 and TRBJ1-2, with 7 bases in between that match TRBD1. The sequence was obtained from a woman between 40 and 50 years old who had been exposed to COVID-19. The specimen sequenced was PBMCs or T cells enriched from blood (not recorded which). The CDR3 has the sequence CASSHPTGDGYTF. The nucleotide sequence is given as TGTGCCAGCAGCCATCCTACAGGGGATGGCTACACCTTC.